This T cell receptor (beta chain) was found in a study of cytomegalovirus exposure and HLA in healthy donors. Study-level findings and limits: Investigators reported about 160 TCR beta chains as tied to cytomegalovirus. In the 95 to 150 validation repertoires, a later analysis found that first-cohort TCR clusters tended to co-occur.

As concerns this clone: Its antigen is currently unknown.

Trimming cost V 1 base and J 4 bases, with 16 bases left between them. Per germline, CDR1 MGHRA and CDR2 YSYEKL. The CDR3 totals 16 residues. Assay: immunoSEQ multiplex PCR; the TCRdb copy retains only in-frame clones and omits some. The sample yields about 120,000 clones, 85% to 90% seen once. The V and J genes are TRBV4-1 and TRBJ1-2, with D perhaps matching TRBD1 (6 bases). The sequence was obtained from a woman under 40 in good health and CMV-seronegative. Sequencing used PBMCs. Written as DNA, the CDR3 is TGCGCCAGCAGCCAAGGGGGTTCAGGGGAGTTCTATGGCTACACCTTC. The encoded protein is CASSQGGSGEFYGYTF.